The sequence of this T cell receptor beta chain was determined in a study of persistence of HIV-infected CD4 T cells. Study-level background: A couple of participants gave one leukapheresis sample; others gave up to about 180 mL blood repeatedly.

The stimulus was an HIV-1 Gag 15-mer peptide pool, around 1.1 ug/peptide/mL. Memory cells lacking CD40L and CD69 with high CD45RO were sorted. CD8-depleted PBMCs were stimulated about 20 hours with anti-CD28/CD49d costimulation, CD40-blocking antibody and enfuvirtide. Per the germline V gene, CDR1 is MNHEY and CDR2 is SMNVEV (reference sequence). The V and J ends lost 5 bases and 4 bases respectively, with 14 bases between them. The CDR3 loop spans 14 amino acids. The immunoSEQ assay was version 4, run in survey mode. The repertoire was sequenced with immunoSEQ multiplex PCR; TCRdb's copy has only in-frame clones and lacks some. The repertoire includes about 64,000 clones, about 77% of them detected once, and around 1.7% sits in the top ten. Turning to this clone: Its antigen is unidentified.

Sequencing was performed on CD4+ T cells sorted from PBMCs after approximately 19-hour stimulation, taken from a patient who received antiretroviral therapy. The genes are TRBV27 and TRBJ1-2; TRBD1 might be the D (5 bases). The origin of this receptor is an adult man with HIV who was CMV-seropositive. In DNA, the CDR3 is TGTGCCAGCAGTACGCAGCAGGGACTCTATGGCTACACCTTC. Translated, it gives CASSTQQGLYGYTF.